This is a list of T cell receptor beta chains from one sample in a study of blood T cell repertoires in COVID-19. Profiling relied on immunoSEQ multiplex PCR, and the TCRdb table lists in-frame clones only, not all of them. There are about 250,000 clones in the sample; just over 85% occur only once, and approximately 1.7% lies in the top ten. Sample: PBMCs or T cells enriched from blood (not recorded which). The receptors were gathered from a man between 35 and 55 years old who had recovered from COVID-19. The conserved cysteine and the conserved F or W are not part of the CDR3 here. Each record gives: CDR3 length, V gene, CDR3 protein.

9 | TRBV7-9 | ASTRGNEQF
14 | TRBV6-2/TRBV6-3 | ASSYYGSSYNSPLH
13 | TRBV30 | AWSVSLMVNTEAF
12 | TRBV10-3 | AITGQETNYGYT
12 | TRBV3-1/TRBV3-2 | ASSLSGTSYEQY
12 | TRBV9 | ASSDPRHGTEAF
15 | TRBV5-1 | ASSTGLREGTYNEQF
11 | TRBV29-1 | SVAGGPQETQY
14 | TRBV3-1/TRBV3-2 | ASSLITGQRNSPLH
12 | TRBV10-3 | AISGGAGRETQY
12 | TRBV19 | ASSMTARAYEQY
12 | TRBV6-2/TRBV6-3 | ASSNTPVQPEAF
15 | TRBV5-5 | ASLTVWDRGPEHGYT
11 | TRBV12-5 | ASGLGTGNEQF
11 | TRBV7-2 | ASSAQGSYEQY
13 | TRBV6-5 | ASISPGGAREKLF
13 | TRBV7-2 | ASSAPGLPANEQF
13 | TRBV5-1 | ASSFVADAGNEQF
9 | TRBV12-3/TRBV12-4 | ASSGGYGYT
15 | TRBV7-7 | ASSLGREDSNTGELF
14 | TRBV24-1 | ATSDEPGTASYEQY
11 | TRBV27 | ASSPWADQPQH
12 | TRBV13 | ASSGGANTGELF
13 | TRBV27 | ASSSQISTYNEQF
15 | TRBV28 | ASSLSRGQGGDYGYT
10 | TRBV19 | ASSTWNTEAF
13 | TRBV18 | ASSPRGPGNQPQH
13 | TRBV15 | ATSRDPGSGNEQY
12 | TRBV25-1 | ASSEGARQETQY
15 | TRBV7-9 | ASSLVALAGRAYEQY
13 | TRBV11-2 | ASSSRAQPYNEQF
16 | TRBV13 | ASSPTGTERGPGNTIY
9 | TRBV28 | ASSIADEQF